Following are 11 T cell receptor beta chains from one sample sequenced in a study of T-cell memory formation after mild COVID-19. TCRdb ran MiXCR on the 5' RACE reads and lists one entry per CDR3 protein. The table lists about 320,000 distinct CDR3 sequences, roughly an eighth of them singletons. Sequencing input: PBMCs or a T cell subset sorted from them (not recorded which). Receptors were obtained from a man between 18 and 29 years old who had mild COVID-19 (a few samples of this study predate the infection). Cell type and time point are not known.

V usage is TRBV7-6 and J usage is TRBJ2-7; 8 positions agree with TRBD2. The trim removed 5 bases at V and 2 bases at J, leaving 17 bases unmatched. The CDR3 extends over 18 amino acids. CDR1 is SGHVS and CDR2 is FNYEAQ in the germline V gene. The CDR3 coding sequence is TGTGCCAGCAGCACAGGCCCGACTGTAGCGGGGCTGACCTACGAGCAGTACTTC. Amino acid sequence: CASSTGPTVAGLTYEQYF.

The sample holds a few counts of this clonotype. This chain's CDR3 is CASSLESLGGYEQYF. In nucleotides, the CDR3 is TGCGCCAGCAGCTTGGAAAGTTTAGGGGGGTACGAGCAGTACTTC. V is TRBV5-1 and J is TRBJ2-7; D is possibly TRBD1 or TRBD2 (6 bases each). The V and J ends lost 0 bases and 4 bases respectively, with 14 bases between them. Looked up from germline, CDR1 is SGHRS and CDR2 is YFSETQ. This CDR3 spans 15 amino acids.

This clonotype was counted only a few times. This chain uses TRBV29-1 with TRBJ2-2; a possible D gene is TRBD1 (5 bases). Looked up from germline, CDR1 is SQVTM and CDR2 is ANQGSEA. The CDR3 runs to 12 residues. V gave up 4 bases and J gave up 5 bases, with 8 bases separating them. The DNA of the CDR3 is TGCAGCGTTGTATCAGGGACCGGGGAGCTGTTTTTT. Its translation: CSVVSGTGELFF.

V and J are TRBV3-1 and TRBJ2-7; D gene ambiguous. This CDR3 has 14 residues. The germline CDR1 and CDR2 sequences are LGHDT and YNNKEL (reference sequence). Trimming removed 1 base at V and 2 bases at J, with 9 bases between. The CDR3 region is CASSQGGSPYEQYF. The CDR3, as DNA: TGTGCCAGCAGCCAAGGGGGTAGCCCCTACGAGCAGTACTTC.

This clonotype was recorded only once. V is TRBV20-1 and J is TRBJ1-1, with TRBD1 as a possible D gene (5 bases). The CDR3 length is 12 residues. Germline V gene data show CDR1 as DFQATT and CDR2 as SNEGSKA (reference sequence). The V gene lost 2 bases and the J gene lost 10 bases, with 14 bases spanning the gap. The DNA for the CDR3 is TGCAGTGCTAGATGGGAGGGGAGGACAGCTTTCTTT. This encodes CSARWEGRTAFF.

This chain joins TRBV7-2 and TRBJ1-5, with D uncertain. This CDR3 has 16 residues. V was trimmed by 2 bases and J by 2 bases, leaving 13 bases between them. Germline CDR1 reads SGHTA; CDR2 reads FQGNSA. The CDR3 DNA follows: TGTGCCAGCAGCTTACGTGAGACGGAGGGCAATCAGCCCCAGCATTTT. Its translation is CASSLRETEGNQPQHF.

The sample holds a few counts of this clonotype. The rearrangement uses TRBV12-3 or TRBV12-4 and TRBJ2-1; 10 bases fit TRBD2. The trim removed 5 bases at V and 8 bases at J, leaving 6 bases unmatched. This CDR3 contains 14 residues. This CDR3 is CASSPWTSGYEQFF. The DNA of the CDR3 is TGTGCCAGCAGTCCATGGACTAGCGGCTATGAGCAGTTCTTC.

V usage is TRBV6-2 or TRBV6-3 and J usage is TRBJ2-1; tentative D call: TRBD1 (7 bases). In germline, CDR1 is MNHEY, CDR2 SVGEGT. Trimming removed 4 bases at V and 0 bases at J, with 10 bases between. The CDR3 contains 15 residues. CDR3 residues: CASSSGDSSYNEQFF. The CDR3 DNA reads TGTGCCAGCAGTTCGGGGGACAGCTCCTACAATGAGCAGTTCTTC.

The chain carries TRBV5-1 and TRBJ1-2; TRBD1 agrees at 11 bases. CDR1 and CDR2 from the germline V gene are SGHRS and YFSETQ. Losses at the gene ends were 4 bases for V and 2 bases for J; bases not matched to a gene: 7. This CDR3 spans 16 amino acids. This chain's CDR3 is CASSIGQGAPNYGYTF. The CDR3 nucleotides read TGCGCCAGCAGCATAGGACAGGGGGCGCCGAACTATGGCTACACCTTC.

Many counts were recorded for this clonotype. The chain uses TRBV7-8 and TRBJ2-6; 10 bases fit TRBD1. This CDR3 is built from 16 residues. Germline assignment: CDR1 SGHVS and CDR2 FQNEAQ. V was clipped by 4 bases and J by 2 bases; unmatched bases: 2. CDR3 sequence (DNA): TGTGCCAGCAGCTCCGGGACAGGGGCTGGGGCCAACGTCCTGACTTTC. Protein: CASSSGTGAGANVLTF.

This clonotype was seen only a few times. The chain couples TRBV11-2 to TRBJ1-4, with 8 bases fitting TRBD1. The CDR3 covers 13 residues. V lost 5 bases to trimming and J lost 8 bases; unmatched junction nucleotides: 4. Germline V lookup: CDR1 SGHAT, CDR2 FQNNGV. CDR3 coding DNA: TGTGCCAGCAGCCGCGGACAGGGAGAAAAACTGTTTTTT. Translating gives CASSRGQGEKLFF.